This is a list of T cell receptor beta chains from one sample in a study of blood T cell repertoires in COVID-19. Assay used: immunoSEQ multiplex PCR; TCRdb lists only in-frame clones, some missing. The data show 300,000 to 400,000 clones, with roughly 90% seen just once and 5% to 5.5% held by the top ten. Sequenced sample: PBMCs or T cells enriched from blood (not recorded which). These receptors were collected from a man aged 60 to 75 who had recovered from COVID-19. CDR3s include the opening cysteine and the closing phenylalanine or tryptophan.

v_call,j_call,cdr3_length,cdr3_aa
TRBV5-1,TRBJ2-2,15,CASSAGDRDAGELFF
TRBV7-2,TRBJ2-7,17,CASSYSPTSGKEGEQYF
TRBV7-9,TRBJ2-3,12,CASSDTELTQYF
TRBV7-9,TRBJ2-1,15,CASSLGGDRDNEQFF
TRBV29-1,TRBJ2-1,17,CSARTPTSGSIRNEQFF
TRBV28,TRBJ2-3,19,CASSFGGFGLAGGLDTQYF
TRBV5-1,TRBJ2-1,16,CASSLVAGSAYNEQFF
TRBV29-1,TRBJ2-1,13,CSVGRGSYNEQFF
TRBV4-2,TRBJ1-5,15,CASRDTDRGHQPQHF
TRBV7-9,TRBJ1-5,15,CASSPPGTGEQPQHF
TRBV3-1/TRBV3-2,TRBJ2-1,15,CASSRGLVNYNEQFF
TRBV19,TRBJ2-5,14,CASSIRGLQETQYF
TRBV6-5,TRBJ2-2,16,CASSSGTGVSTGELFF
TRBV6-5,TRBJ1-2,13,CASSQGQNYGYTF
TRBV24-1,TRBJ2-7,15,CATSGPSLNSYEQYF
TRBV2,TRBJ2-2,16,CASAPTSRGYTGELFF
TRBV5-6,TRBJ2-7,14,CASSLASSGHEQYF
TRBV6-5,TRBJ2-1,15,CASSIAGKSYNEQFF
TRBV27,TRBJ2-5,16,CASSWGTGGEGETQYF
TRBV6-5,TRBJ1-2,13,CASSGQGTYGYTF
TRBV6-5,TRBJ2-3,16,CASSYASGKWADTQYF
TRBV6-1,TRBJ1-2,17,CASSEGTGGQTHYGYTF
TRBV6-5,TRBJ2-1,14,CASATGGSYNEQFF
TRBV6-5,TRBJ2-1,15,CASRYGQGITNEQFF
TRBV5-1,TRBJ2-7,14,CASSTTGDAYEQYF